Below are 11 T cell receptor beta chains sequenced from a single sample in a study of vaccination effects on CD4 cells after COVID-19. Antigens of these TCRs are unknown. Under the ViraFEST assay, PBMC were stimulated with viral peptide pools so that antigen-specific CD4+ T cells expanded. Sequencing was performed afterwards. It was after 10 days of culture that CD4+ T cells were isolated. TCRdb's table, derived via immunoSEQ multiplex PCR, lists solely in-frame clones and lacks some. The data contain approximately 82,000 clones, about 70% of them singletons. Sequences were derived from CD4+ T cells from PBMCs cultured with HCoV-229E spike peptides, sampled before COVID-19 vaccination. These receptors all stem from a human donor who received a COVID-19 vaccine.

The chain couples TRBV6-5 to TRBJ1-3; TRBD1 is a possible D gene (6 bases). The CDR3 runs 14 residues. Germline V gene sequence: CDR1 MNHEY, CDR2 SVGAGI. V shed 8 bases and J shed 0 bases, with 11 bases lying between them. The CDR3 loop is CASLDRASGNTIYF. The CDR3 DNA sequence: TGTGCCAGCCTGGACAGAGCCTCTGGAAACACCATATATTTT.

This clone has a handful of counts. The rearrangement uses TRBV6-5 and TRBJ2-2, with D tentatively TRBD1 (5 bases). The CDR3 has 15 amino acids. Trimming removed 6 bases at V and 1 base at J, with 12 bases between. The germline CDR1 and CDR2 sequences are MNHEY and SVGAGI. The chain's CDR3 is CASRKDNRNTGELFF. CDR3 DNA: TGTGCCAGCAGAAAGGACAACAGGAACACCGGGGAGCTGTTTTTT.

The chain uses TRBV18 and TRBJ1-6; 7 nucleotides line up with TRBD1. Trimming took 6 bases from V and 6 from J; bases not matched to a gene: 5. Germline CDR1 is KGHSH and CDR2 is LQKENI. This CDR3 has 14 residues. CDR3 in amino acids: CASSHDRVNSPLHF. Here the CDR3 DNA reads TGTGCCAGCTCCCACGACAGGGTTAATTCACCCCTCCACTTT.

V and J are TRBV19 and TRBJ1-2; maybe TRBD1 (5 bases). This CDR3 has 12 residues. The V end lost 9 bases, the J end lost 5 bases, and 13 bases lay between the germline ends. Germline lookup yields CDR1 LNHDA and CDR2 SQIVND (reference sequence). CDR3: CASLDSGYGYTF. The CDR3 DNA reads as TGTGCCAGCCTCGACAGTGGGTATGGCTACACCTTC.

In DNA form, the CDR3 reads TGTGCCAGCAGCAAAGGGACAGGAGGTTTTTACGAGCAGTACGTC. It translates to CASSKGTGGFYEQYV. V is TRBV21-1 and J is TRBJ2-7; TRBD1 reflects the table's D call only, with no check against the DNA. TRBV21-1 is classified as a pseudogene. The CDR3 spans 15 residues.

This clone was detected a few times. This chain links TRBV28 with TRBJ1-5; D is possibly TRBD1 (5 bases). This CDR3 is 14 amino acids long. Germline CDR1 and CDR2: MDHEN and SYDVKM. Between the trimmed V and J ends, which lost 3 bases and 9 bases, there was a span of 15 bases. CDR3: CASSLFRTGAPQHF. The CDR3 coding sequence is TGTGCCAGCAGTTTGTTCCGCACCGGGGCGCCCCAGCATTTT.

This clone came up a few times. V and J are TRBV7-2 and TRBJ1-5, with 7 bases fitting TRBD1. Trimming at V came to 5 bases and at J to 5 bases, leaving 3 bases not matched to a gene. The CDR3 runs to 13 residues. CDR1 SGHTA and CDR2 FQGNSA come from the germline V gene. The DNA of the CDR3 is TGTGCCAGCAGCAGACAGGGAGATCAGCCCCAGCATTTT. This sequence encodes CASSRQGDQPQHF.

In nucleotides, the CDR3 is TGTGCCAGCAAGGGACAGGGGATTTCGAACACTGAAGCTTTCTTT. Encoded protein: CASKGQGISNTEAFF. The genes are TRBV2 and TRBJ1-1, with 10 bases fitting TRBD1. V trimming: 7 bases; J trimming: 1 base; junction bases outside the gene matches: 6. CDR1 is SNHLY and CDR2 is FYNNEI in the germline V gene. The CDR3 runs to 15 residues. The whole variable domain, filled in from reference TRBV2 and TRBJ1-1, reads EPEVTQTPSHQVTQMGQEVILRCVPISNHLYFYWYRQILGQKVEFLVSFYNNEISEKSEIFDDQFSVERPDGSNFTLKIRSTKLEDSAMYFCASKGQGISNTEAFFGQGTRLTVV.

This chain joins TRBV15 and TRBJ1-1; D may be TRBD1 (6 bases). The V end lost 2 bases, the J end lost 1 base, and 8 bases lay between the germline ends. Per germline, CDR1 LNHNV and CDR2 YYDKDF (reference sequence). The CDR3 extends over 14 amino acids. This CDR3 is CATSRQGQNTEAFF. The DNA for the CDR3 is TGTGCCACCAGCAGACAGGGACAGAACACTGAAGCTTTCTTT.

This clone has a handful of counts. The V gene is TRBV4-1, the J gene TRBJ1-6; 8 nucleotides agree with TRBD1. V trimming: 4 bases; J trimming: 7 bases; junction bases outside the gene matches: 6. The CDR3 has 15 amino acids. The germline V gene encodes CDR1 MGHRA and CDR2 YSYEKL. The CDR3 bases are TGCGCCAGCAGCCTGGGACAGGTTCTAAATTCACCCCTCCACTTT. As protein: CASSLGQVLNSPLHF.

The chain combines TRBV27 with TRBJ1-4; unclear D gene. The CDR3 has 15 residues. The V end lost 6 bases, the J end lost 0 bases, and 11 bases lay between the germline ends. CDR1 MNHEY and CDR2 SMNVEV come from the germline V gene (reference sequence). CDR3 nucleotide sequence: TGTGCCAGCAGCTCCTTCGGTGCAACTAATGAAAAACTGTTTTTT. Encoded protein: CASSSFGATNEKLFF.